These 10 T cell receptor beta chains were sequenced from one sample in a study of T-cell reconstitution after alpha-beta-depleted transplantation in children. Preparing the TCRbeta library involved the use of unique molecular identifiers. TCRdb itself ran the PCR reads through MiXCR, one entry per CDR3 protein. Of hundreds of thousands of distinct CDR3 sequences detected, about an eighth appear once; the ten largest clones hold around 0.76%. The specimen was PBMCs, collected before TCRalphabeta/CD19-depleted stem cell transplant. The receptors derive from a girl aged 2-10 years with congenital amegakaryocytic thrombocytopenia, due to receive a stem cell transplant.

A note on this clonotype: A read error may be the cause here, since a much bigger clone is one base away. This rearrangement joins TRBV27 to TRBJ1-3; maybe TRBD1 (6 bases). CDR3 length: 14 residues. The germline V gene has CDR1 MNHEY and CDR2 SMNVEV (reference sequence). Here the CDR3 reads CASRGADSENTIYF. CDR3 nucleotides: TGTGCCAGCAGGGGGGCAGACTCTGAAAACACCATATATTTT.

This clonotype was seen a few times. CDR3 sequence reads: CASSLQKSKNIQYF. In nucleotides, the CDR3 is TGTGCCAGCAGTTTGCAGAAGTCCAAAAACATTCAGTACTTC. The chain carries TRBV27 and TRBJ2-4; D not resolved. This CDR3 has 14 residues. The germline V and J ends were trimmed by 3 bases and 2 bases, with 8 bases remaining between them. Germline V CDR1 and CDR2: MNHEY, SMNVEV (reference sequence).

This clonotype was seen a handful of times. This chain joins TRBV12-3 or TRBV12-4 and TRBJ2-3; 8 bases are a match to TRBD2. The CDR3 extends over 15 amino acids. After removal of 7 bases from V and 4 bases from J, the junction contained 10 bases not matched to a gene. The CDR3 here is CASTRAVAGSDTQYF. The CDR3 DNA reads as TGTGCCAGCACCAGGGCGGTAGCGGGGTCAGATACGCAGTATTTT.

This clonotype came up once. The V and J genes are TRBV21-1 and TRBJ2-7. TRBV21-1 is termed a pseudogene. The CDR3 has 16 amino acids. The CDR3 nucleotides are TGTGCCAGCAGTCCAAAATGGAGACACCAACGCTACGAGCAGTACTTC. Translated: CASSPKWRHQRYEQYF.

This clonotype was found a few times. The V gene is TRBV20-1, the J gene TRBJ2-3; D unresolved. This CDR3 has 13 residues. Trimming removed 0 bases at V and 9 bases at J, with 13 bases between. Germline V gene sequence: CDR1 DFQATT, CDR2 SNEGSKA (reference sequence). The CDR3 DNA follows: TGCAGTGCTAGAGATCATCGATCTTTAACGCAGTATTTT. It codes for CSARDHRSLTQYF.

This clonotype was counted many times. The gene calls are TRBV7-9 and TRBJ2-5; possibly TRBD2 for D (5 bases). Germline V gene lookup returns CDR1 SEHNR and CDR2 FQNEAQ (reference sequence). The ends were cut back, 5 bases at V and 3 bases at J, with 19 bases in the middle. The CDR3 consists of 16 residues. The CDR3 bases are TGTGCCAGCAGCCCTCGGAGGCTGCAGGCTGAAGAGACCCAGTACTTC. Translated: CASSPRRLQAEETQYF.

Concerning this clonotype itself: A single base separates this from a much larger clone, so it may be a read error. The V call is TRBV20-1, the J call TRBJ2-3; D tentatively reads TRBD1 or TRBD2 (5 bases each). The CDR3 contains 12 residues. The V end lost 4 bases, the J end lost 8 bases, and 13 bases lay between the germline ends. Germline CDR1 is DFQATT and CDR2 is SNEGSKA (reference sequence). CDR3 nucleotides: TGCAGTGCTACACCCAGGGCGGGTACGCAGTATTTT. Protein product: CSATPRAGTQYF.

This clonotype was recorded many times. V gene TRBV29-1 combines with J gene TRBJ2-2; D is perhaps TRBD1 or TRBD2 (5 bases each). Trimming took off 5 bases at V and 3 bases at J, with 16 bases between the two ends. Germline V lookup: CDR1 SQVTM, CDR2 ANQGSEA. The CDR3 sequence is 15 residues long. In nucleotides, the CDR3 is TGCAGCGTTCCGAGGGACCTTTCCGACACCGGGGAGCTGTTTTTT. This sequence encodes CSVPRDLSDTGELFF.

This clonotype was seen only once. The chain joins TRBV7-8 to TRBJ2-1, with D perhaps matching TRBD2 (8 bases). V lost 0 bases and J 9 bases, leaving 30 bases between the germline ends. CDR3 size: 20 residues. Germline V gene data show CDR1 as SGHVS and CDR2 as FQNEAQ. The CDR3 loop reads CASSLAWGGLTSARGGEQFF. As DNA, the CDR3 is TGTGCCAGCAGCTTAGCCTGGGGTGGGCTGACTAGCGCCAGGGGGGGTGAGCAGTTCTTC.

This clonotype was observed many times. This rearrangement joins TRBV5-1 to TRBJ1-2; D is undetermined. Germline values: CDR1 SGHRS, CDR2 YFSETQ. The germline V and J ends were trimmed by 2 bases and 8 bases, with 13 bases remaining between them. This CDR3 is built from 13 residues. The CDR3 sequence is CASSLFPPRGYTF. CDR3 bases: TGCGCCAGCAGCTTATTCCCTCCCCGGGGCTACACCTTC.